This T cell receptor beta chain derives from a study of regulatory T cells in long-lasting Graves disease. Overall study findings and caveats: Persistent patients shared more public clonotypes (under 3,000) than newly diagnosed patients (under 1,000). TCR diversity was lower in persistent Graves' patients (versus newly diagnosed ones).

Arm-PCR of CDR3 regions and iRepertoire HTBI primers were the basis on which TCR beta libraries were built. TCRdb redid the calling of the multiplex PCR reads with MiXCR, one entry per CDR3 protein. The data show some 450,000 distinct CDR3 sequences, with about 16% seen just once and about 10% held by the top ten. V was shortened by 5 bases and J by 4 bases, with 12 bases between the two germline ends. Germline CDR1 reads GTSNPN; CDR2 reads SVGIG (reference sequence). The CDR3 sequence is 13 residues long. This clonotype was seen ten or more times. Its cognate antigen is unknown. Described time point: newly diagnosed GD, antithyroid drugs for less than 3 months. Researchers made the TCR library from RNA that was extracted from PBMCs. The sample was also linked to a second study, of T cells in Graves' hyperthyroidism and ophthalmopathy. That paper notes: A lack of ophthalmopathy progression within 18 months defined stable Graves' hyperthyroidism. RT-PCR in the first round (using the HTBI primer set) targeted the TCR CDR3.

Sequenced here: peripheral blood mononuclear cells (PBMCs), sampled at new diagnosis, from a patient treated with antithyroid drugs. The sequence was obtained from a young woman with Graves disease. The chain links TRBV30 to TRBJ2-1; D uncertain. CDR3: CAWSLASYNEQFF. The CDR3 DNA follows: TGTGCCTGGTCTTTAGCTTCTTACAATGAGCAGTTCTTC.